This TCR beta chain was recovered during a study of shared clonotypes between healthy human individuals. Overall study: Donor composition was a couple of women and a few men, aged 18 to 49.

The assay used deep level. Measured with immunoSEQ multiplex PCR; TCRdb has only the in-frame clones, and not every one. This sample has about half a million clones, with 79% found just once. Study donors comprised healthy, HIV-negative adults devoid of recent acute infection or vaccination. Extraction of genomic DNA in unsorted samples used about 90 million PBMCs. This clonotype was sampled from a woman between 40 and 50 years old in good health. Some clones in this sample may be carry-over from other donors' samples. The sample consisted of PBMCs.

CDR3 nucleotides: TGTGCCAGCAGCCAAGGGACTAGCGGGAGCTATGAGCAGTTCTTC. Translated: CASSQGTSGSYEQFF. This sequence joins TRBV14 and TRBJ2-1; TRBD2 matches at 13 bases. The V gene end was trimmed by 1 base and the J gene end by 8 bases; junction bases not matched to a gene: 2. This CDR3 spans 15 amino acids. Germline V gene sequence: CDR1 SGHDN, CDR2 FVKESK.